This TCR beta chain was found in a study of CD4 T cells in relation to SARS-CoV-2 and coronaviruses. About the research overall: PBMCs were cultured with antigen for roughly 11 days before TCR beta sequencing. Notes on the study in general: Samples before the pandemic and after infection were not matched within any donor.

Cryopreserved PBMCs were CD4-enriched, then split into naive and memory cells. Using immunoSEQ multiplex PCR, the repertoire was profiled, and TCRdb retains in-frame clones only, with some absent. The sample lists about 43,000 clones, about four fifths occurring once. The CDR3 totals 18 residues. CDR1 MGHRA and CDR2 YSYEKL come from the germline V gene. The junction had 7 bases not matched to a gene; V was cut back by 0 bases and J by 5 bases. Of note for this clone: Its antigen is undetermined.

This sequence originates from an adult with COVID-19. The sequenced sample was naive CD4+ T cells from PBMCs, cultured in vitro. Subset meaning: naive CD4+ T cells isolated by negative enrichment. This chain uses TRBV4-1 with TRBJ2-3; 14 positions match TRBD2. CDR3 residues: CASSQEWGLAGVLDTQYF. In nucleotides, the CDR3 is TGCGCCAGCAGCCAAGAATGGGGACTAGCGGGAGTCCTAGATACGCAGTATTTT.